The clone carrying this T cell receptor (beta chain) showed up just once. This sample was included in a study of shared clonotypes between healthy human individuals. CDR3 length: 16 residues. V shed 4 bases and J shed 3 bases, with 18 bases lying between them. Germline CDR1 and CDR2: SGHTA and FQGNSA. Clones were read by immunoSEQ multiplex PCR, and TCRdb kept only the in-frame ones, dropping some. The repertoire holds 1,100,000 or so clones, with about 84% as singletons. The rearrangement uses TRBV7-2 and TRBJ1-2; tentatively, D is TRBD1 (6 bases). Material for sequencing was memory CD4+ T cells from PBMCs. Documented subset: CD45RA-negative fraction. This TCR came from a young man in good health. Some clones in this sample may be carry-over from other donors' samples. CDR3 bases: TGTGCCAGCAGCTCGACCTCAGGGGTAGTTGACTATGGCTACACCTTC. This codes for CASSSTSGVVDYGYTF.